The clone carrying this TCR beta chain was seen a few times. Original processing notes: Reference gene primer amplification gave nucleated cell count estimates. Some clones are missing from TCRdb's copy, which holds only in-frame ones; the method was immunoSEQ multiplex PCR. The D gene and trimming were derived from the DNA, and the V and J assignments and clone size from that table. The sample lists over 130,000 clones, 84% seen once, with around 3.7% in the top ten. This sample was included in a study of blood T cell repertoires in COVID-19. V lost 5 bases and J lost 2, with 15 bases in between. There are 16 residues in the CDR3. Germline V gene sequence: CDR1 LNHDA, CDR2 SQIVND (reference sequence).

The sample consisted of PBMCs or T cells enriched from blood (not recorded which). The TCR originated in a woman aged 45 to 65 with acute COVID-19. The chain links TRBV19 to TRBJ1-4; the D gene is possibly TRBD1 (5 bases). The CDR3 region has the DNA TGTGCCAGTAGTTCAGGACGGACATGGACTAATGAAAAACTGTTTTTT. It translates to CASSSGRTWTNEKLFF. The full variable domain, with the rest looked up from reference TRBV19 and TRBJ1-4, is DGGITQSPKYLFRKEGQNVTLSCEQNLNHDAMYWYRQDPGQGLRLIYYSQIVNDFQKGDIAEGYSVSREKKESFPLTVTSAQKNPTAFYLCASSSGRTWTNEKLFFGSGTQLSVL.